One and the same sample provided the 3 T cell receptor beta chains below, sequenced in a study of PD-1 blockade in mismatch repair-deficient tumors. Libraries were prepared by immunoSEQ multiplex PCR; TCRdb keeps only in-frame clonotypes and omits some of them. The sample shows around 33,000 clones, approximately 80% of them seen only once. The sample consisted of PBMCs, taken approximately 6 weeks after starting pembrolizumab. These TCRs come from an adult with mismatch repair-deficient cancer.

The chain uses TRBV5-1 and TRBJ2-1, with TRBD2 identical over 8 bases. In germline, CDR1 is SGHRS, CDR2 YFSETQ. The CDR3 has 14 amino acids. Trimming cost V 7 bases and J 0 bases; bases outside gene matches: 3. The CDR3 is CASSSGGSYNEQFF. The CDR3 bases are TGCGCCAGCTCCAGCGGGGGCTCCTACAATGAGCAGTTCTTC. Full variable domain (rest looked up from reference TRBV5-1 and TRBJ2-1): KAGVTQTPRYLIKTRGQQVTLSCSPISGHRSVSWYQQTPGQGLQFLFEYFSETQRNKGNFPGRFSGRQFSNSRSEMNVSTLELGDSALYLCASSSGGSYNEQFFGPGTRLTVL.

The chain recombines TRBV2 with TRBJ2-5; 8 nucleotides line up with TRBD2. Germline trimming cut 6 bases from V and 2 bases from J; bases unmatched to any gene: 11. This CDR3 is built from 16 residues. CDR1 and CDR2 from the germline V gene are SNHLY and FYNNEI. CDR3 sequence: CASSAGTRTLQETQYF. Written as DNA, the CDR3 is TGTGCCAGCAGCGCCGGGACTAGAACCCTTCAAGAGACCCAGTACTTC.

This clone was counted a single time. The V and J genes are TRBV4-2 and TRBJ2-5; the D gene is possibly TRBD2 (5 bases). The DNA end favors TRBJ2-7, so the J call may be wrong. The CDR3 has 19 residues. CDR1 and CDR2 (germline): LGHNA, YNFKEQ. This chain's CDR3 is CASSQDWISSGGSLHEQYF. The CDR3 nucleotides read TGTGCCAGCAGCCAAGATTGGATATCAAGCGGTGGAAGTCTACACGAGCAGTACTTC.